The present T cell receptor (beta chain) was sequenced within a study of blood T cell repertoires in COVID-19. Study in general: The origin of the acute and convalescent COVID-19 samples was the United States, Italy and Spain. The analysed material was cDNA or gDNA that came from T cells, B-cell-depleted T cells, or PBMCs.

V shed 5 bases and J 10 bases; nucleotides not matched to a gene: 9. The CDR3 runs to 14 residues. CDR1 and CDR2 (germline): LNHDA, SQIVND (reference sequence). This table comes from immunoSEQ multiplex PCR, and its TCRdb copy is limited to in-frame clones, with some not included. The table records approximately 83,000 clones, about 75% of them present only once. The chain has TRBV19 and TRBJ1-4; the match to TRBD1 covers 8 bases. The receptor comes from a woman of 80 years or more with acute or convalescent COVID-19. The sample consisted of peripheral blood. CDR3 sequence (DNA): TGTGCCAGTAGTCTCCGGGACAGGTTTAGAAAACTGTTTTTT. Its translation: CASSLRDRFRKLFF. Full variable domain (missing parts from reference TRBV19 and TRBJ1-4): DGGITQSPKYLFRKEGQNVTLSCEQNLNHDAMYWYRQDPGQGLRLIYYSQIVNDFQKGDIAEGYSVSREKKESFPLTVTSAQKNPTAFYLCASSLRDRFRKLFFGSGTQLSVL.